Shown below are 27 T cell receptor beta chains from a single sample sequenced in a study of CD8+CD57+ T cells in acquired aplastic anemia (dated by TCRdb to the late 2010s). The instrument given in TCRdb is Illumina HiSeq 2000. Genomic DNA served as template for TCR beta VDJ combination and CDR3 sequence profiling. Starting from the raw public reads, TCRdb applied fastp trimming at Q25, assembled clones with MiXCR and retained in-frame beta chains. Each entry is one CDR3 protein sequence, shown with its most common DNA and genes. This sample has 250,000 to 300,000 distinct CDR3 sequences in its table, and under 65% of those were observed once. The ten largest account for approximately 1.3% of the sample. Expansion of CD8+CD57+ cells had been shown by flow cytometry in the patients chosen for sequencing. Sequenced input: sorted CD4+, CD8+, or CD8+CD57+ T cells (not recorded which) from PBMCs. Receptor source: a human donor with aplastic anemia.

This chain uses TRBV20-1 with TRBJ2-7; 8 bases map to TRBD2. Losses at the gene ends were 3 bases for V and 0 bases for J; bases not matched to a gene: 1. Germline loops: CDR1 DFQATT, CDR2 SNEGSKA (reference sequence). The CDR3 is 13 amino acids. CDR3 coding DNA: TGCAGTGCTAGGACTAGCGTCTCCTACGAGCAGTACTTC. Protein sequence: CSARTSVSYEQYF.

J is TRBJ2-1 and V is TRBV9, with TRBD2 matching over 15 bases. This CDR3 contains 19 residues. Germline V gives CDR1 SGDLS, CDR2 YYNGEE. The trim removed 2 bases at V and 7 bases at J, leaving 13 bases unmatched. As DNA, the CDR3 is TGTGCCAGCAGCGTCGGGACTAGCGGGAGGAGACTGGGTTCGAATGAGCAGTTCTTC. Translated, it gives CASSVGTSGRRLGSNEQFF.

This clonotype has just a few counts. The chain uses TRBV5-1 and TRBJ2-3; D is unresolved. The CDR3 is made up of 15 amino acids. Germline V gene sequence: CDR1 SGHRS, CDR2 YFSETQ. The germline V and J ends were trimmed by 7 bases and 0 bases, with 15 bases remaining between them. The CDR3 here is CASGPTVGSTDTQYF. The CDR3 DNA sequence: TGCGCCAGCGGACCAACAGTAGGGAGCACAGATACGCAGTATTTT.

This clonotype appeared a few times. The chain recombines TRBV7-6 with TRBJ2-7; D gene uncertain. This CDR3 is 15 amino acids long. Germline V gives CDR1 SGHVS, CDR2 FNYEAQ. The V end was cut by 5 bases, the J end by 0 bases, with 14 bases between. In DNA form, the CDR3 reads TGTGCCAGCAGCCCATCGGACGGAGACTCCTACGAGCAGTACTTC. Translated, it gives CASSPSDGDSYEQYF.

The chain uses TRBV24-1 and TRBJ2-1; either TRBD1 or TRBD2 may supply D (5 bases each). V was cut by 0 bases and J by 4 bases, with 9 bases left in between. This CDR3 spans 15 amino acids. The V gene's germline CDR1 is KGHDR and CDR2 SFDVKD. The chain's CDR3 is CATSDLRDPYNEQFF. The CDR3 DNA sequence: TGTGCCACCAGTGATTTGAGGGACCCATACAATGAGCAGTTCTTC.

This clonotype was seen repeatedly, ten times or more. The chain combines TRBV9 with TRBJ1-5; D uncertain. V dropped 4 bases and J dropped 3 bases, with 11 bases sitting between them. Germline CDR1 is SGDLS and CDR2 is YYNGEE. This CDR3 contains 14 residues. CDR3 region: CASSPYGVNQPQHF. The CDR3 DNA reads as TGTGCCAGCAGCCCGTACGGGGTCAATCAGCCCCAGCATTTT.

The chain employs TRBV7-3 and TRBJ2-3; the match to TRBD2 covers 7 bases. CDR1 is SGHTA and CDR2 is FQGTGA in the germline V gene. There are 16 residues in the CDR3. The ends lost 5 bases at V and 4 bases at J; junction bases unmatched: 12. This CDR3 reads CASSLVHGGLADTQYF. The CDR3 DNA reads TGTGCCAGCAGCCTAGTTCACGGGGGGTTGGCAGATACGCAGTATTTT.

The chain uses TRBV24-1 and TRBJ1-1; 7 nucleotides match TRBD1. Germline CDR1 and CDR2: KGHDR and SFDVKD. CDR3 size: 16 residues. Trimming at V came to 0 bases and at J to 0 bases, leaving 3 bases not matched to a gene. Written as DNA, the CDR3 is TGTGCCACCAGTGATTTGACAGGGGTTCTGAACACTGAAGCTTTCTTT. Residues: CATSDLTGVLNTEAFF.

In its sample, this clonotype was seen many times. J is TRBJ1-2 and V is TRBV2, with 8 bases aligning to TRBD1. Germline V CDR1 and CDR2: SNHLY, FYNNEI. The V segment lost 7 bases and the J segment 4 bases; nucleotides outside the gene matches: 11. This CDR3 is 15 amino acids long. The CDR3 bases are TGTGCCAGCATTAAAACGGGACAGGATCGCTATGGCTACACCTTC. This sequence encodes CASIKTGQDRYGYTF.

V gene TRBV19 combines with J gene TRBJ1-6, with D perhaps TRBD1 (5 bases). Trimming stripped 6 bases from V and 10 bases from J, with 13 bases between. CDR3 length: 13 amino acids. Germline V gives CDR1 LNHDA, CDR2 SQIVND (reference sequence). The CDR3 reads CASRTTGGSPLHF. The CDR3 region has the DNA TGTGCCAGTAGAACAACAGGCGGCTCACCCCTCCACTTT.

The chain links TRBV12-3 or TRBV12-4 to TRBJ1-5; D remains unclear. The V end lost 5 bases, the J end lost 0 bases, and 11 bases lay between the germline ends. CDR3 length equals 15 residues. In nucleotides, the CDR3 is TGTGCCAGCAGTGAACAGATATATAGCAATCAGCCCCAGCATTTT. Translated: CASSEQIYSNQPQHF.

CDR3 sequence (DNA): TGCAGCGTAGTGCCTCGATCTGAAGCTTTCTTT. As protein: CSVVPRSEAFF. This chain connects TRBV29-1 to TRBJ1-1; D not resolved. Trimming left V 6 bases short and J 6 bases short, with 11 bases between. In germline, CDR1 is SQVTM, CDR2 ANQGSEA. CDR3 size: 11 residues. Filled out from reference TRBV29-1 and TRBJ1-1, the complete variable domain reads SAVISQKPSRDICQRGTSLTIQCQVDSQVTMMFWYRQQPGQSLTLIATANQGSEATYESGFVIDKFPISRPNLTFSTLTVSNMSPEDSSIYLCSVVPRSEAFFGQGTRLTVV.

CDR3 DNA sequence: TGCGCCAGTACTCCTAGCAGCACGCAAGGTGAAGCTTTCTTT. This codes for CASTPSSTQGEAFF. The V gene is TRBV5-1, the J gene TRBJ1-1; D gene unclear. The ends were cut back, 8 bases at V and 7 bases at J, with 21 bases in the middle. The CDR3 extends over 14 amino acids. CDR1 SGHRS and CDR2 YFSETQ come from the germline V gene.

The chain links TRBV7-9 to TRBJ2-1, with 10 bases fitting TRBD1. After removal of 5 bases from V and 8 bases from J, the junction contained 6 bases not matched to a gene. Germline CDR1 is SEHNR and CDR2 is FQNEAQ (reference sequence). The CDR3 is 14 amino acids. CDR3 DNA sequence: TGTGCCAGCAGCGTGGGGACAGGGGTCGATGAGCAGTTCTTC. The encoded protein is CASSVGTGVDEQFF.

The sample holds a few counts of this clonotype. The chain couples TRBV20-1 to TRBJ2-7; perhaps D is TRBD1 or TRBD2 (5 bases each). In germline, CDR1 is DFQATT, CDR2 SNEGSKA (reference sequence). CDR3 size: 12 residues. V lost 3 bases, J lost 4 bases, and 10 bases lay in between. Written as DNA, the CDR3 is TGCAGTGCTAGGGCCGGGACGTACGAGCAGTACTTC. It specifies CSARAGTYEQYF.

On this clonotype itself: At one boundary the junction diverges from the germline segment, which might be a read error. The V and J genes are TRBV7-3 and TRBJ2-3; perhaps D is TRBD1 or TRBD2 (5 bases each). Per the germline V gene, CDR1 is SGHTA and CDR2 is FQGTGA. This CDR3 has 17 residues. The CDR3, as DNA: TGTGCCAGCAGCTCTCCGGGACCGACTCCTAGCACAGATAAGCAGTATTTT. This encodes CASSSPGPTPSTDKQYF.

The CDR3 region is CASSLDYVSYEQYF. The CDR3 DNA sequence: TGTGCCAGCAGCTTGGACTACGTCTCCTACGAGCAGTACTTC. The chain combines TRBV5-6 with TRBJ2-7, with no clear D. This CDR3 contains 14 residues. Germline V gives CDR1 SGHDT, CDR2 YYEEEE. V was shortened by 0 bases and J by 0 bases, with 7 bases between the two germline ends.

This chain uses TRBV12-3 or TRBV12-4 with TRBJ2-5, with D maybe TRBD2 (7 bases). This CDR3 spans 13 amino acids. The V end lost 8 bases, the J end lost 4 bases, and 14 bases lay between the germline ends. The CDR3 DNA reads TGTGCCAGCGGTGAGGGGGAGGGAGAGACCCAGTACTTC. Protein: CASGEGEGETQYF.

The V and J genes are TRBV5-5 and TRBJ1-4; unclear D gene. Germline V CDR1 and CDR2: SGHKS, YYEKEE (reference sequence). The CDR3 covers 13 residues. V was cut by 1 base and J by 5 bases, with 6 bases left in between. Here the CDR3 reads CASSLHPNEKLFF. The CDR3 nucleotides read TGTGCCAGCAGCTTGCACCCAAATGAAAAACTGTTTTTT. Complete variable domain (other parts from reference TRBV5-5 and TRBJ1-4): DAGVTQSPTHLIKTRGQQVTLRCSPISGHKSVSWYQQVLGQGPQFIFQYYEKEERGRGNFPDRFSARQFPNYSSELNVNALLLGDSALYLCASSLHPNEKLFFGSGTQLSVL.

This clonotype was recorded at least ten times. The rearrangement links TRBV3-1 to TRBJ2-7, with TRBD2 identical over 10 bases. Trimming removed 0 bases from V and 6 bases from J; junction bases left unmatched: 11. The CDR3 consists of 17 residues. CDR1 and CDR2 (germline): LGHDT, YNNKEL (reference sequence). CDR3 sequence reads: CASSQDSRAGGPGEQYF. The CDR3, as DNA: TGTGCCAGCAGCCAAGATAGTAGAGCGGGAGGGCCGGGCGAGCAGTACTTC.

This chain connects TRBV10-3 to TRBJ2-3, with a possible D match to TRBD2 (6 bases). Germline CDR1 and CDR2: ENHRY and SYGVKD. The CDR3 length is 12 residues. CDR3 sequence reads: CGTASGTDTQYF. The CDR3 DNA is TGTGGCACGGCTAGCGGCACAGATACGCAGTATTTT.

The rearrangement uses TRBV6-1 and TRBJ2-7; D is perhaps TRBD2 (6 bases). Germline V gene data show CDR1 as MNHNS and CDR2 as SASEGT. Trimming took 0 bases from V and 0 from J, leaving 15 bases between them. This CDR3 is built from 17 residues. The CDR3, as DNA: TGTGCCAGCAGTGAAGCGACCGGGGGAGGCCTCTCCTACGAGCAGTACTTC. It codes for CASSEATGGGLSYEQYF.

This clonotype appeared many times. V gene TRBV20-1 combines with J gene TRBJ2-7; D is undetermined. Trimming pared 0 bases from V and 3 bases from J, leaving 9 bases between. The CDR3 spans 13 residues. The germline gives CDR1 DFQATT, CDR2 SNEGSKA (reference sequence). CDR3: CSARDPGNYEQYF. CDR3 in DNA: TGCAGTGCTAGAGATCCCGGAAACTACGAGCAGTACTTC.

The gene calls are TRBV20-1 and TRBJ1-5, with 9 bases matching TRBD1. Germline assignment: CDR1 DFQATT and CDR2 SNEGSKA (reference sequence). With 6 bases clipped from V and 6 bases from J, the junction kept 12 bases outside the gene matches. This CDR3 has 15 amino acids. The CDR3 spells CSAPRDREWGQPQHF. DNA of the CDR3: TGCAGTGCCCCTCGGGACAGGGAATGGGGTCAGCCCCAGCATTTT.

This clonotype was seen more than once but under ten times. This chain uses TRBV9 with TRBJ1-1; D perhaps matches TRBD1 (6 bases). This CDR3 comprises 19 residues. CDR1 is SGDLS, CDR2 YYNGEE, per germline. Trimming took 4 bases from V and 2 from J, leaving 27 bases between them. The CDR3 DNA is TGTGCCAGCAGCCTAATATCTAACAGGGCTTCCCGCGGTAACACTGAAGCTTTCTTT. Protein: CASSLISNRASRGNTEAFF. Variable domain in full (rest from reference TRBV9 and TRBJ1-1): DSGVTQTPKHLITATGQRVTLRCSPRSGDLSVYWYQQSLDQGLQFLIQYYNGEERAKGNILERFSAQQFPDLHSELNLSSLELGDSALYFCASSLISNRASRGNTEAFFGQGTRLTVV.

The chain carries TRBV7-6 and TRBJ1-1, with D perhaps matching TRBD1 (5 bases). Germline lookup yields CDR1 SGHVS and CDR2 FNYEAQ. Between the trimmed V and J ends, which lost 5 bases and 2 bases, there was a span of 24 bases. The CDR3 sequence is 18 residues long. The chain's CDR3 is CASSRRLDRGGANTEAFF. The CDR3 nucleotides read TGTGCCAGCAGCCGGCGTTTGGACCGGGGGGGAGCAAACACTGAAGCTTTCTTT.

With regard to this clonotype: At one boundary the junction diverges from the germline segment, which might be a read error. CDR3 sequence reads: CSASSRTCSGNSIYF. The CDR3 nucleotides are TGCAGTGCTTCGAGCCGGACCTGCTCTGGAAACAGCATATATTTT. This rearrangement joins TRBV20-1 to TRBJ1-3, with D unclear. Germline CDR1 DFQATT, CDR2 SNEGSKA (reference sequence). This CDR3 is 15 amino acids long.